The 26 T cell receptor beta chains below all came from one sample that was sequenced in a study of OX40 agonist ivuxolimab in advanced cancers. TCRdb's copy holds only in-frame clones and misses some; the assay was immunoSEQ multiplex PCR. The sample lists around 80,000 clones, around 87% seen once, with around 2.5% in the top ten. The material sequenced was CD4+ or CD8+ T cells sorted from blood, taken in a trial of the OX40 agonist ivuxolimab. Receptor source: an adult with an advanced solid tumor such as melanoma, head and neck, liver or kidney cancer.

The chain has TRBV5-1 and TRBJ2-5; no definite D call. Trimming took 4 bases from V and 10 from J, leaving 20 bases between them. CDR1 SGHRS and CDR2 YFSETQ come from the germline V gene. There are 14 residues in the CDR3. CDR3 loop: CASSIAPQQARQYF. The CDR3 nucleotides are TGCGCCAGCAGCATCGCCCCTCAACAAGCTCGCCAGTACTTC.

The chain couples TRBV9 to TRBJ2-2; 7 bases agree with TRBD2. Germline CDR1 and CDR2: SGDLS and YYNGEE. This CDR3 has 14 residues. Unmatched junction bases numbered 3, after V lost 5 bases and J lost 2 bases. CDR3 amino acids: CASRERGNTGELFF. CDR3 sequence (DNA): TGTGCCAGCAGGGAGCGGGGAAACACCGGGGAGCTGTTTTTT.

The chain combines TRBV30 with TRBJ2-1; 7 bases fit TRBD1. V shed 1 base, J shed 5 bases, and the junction held 2 bases outside the gene matches. The CDR3 spans 13 residues. Germline V CDR1 and CDR2: GTSNPN, SVGIG (reference sequence). CDR3 nucleotide sequence: TGTGCCTGGAGTGACCAGGGGGACAATGAGCAGTTCTTC. It translates to CAWSDQGDNEQFF. Drawing the rest from reference TRBV30 and TRBJ2-1, the complete variable domain is SQTIHQWPATLVQPVGSPLSLECTVEGTSNPNLYWYRQAAGRGLQLLFYSVGIGQISSEVPQNLSASRPQDRQFILSSKKLLLSDSGFYLCAWSDQGDNEQFFGPGTRLTVL.

The chain links TRBV29-1 to TRBJ2-5; D is uncertain. Germline CDR1 reads SQVTM; CDR2 reads ANQGSEA. With 6 bases removed from V and 4 bases from J, the gap between germline ends came to 9 bases. This CDR3 is built from 11 residues. The CDR3 DNA sequence: TGCAGCGTCGCAACTCTAGAGACCCAGTACTTC. Its protein is CSVATLETQYF.

This chain links TRBV7-8 with TRBJ1-2; 7 bases map to TRBD1. The V gene's germline CDR1 is SGHVS and CDR2 FQNEAQ. The CDR3 contains 16 residues. V lost 5 bases and J lost 4; bases outside the gene matches: 13. This chain's CDR3 is CASSPGQEGHFYGYTF. In DNA form, the CDR3 reads TGTGCCAGCAGCCCTGGACAGGAGGGCCATTTCTATGGCTACACCTTC.

This sequence joins TRBV28 and TRBJ1-1; TRBD1 aligns across 9 bases. The trim removed 7 bases at V and 6 bases at J, leaving 15 bases unmatched. CDR1 is MDHEN and CDR2 is SYDVKM in the germline V gene. There are 16 residues in the CDR3. The CDR3 sequence is CASNLPSGTGFPEAFF. CDR3 in DNA: TGTGCCAGCAACCTTCCATCCGGGACAGGGTTTCCTGAAGCTTTCTTT.

V gene TRBV28 combines with J gene TRBJ1-2; no definite D call. The CDR3 is 12 amino acids. Germline CDR1 is MDHEN and CDR2 is SYDVKM. V was pared by 6 bases and J by 7 bases, with 12 bases between. This CDR3 reads CASSLRYSGYTF. CDR3 in DNA: TGTGCCAGCAGCCTGCGGTATTCTGGCTACACCTTC.

The sample holds a few counts of this clone. The chain couples TRBV7-2 to TRBJ1-5; 7 bases match TRBD1. From germline, CDR1 is SGHTA and CDR2 FQGNSA. The CDR3 has 16 amino acids. V shed 2 bases and J 2 bases; nucleotides not matched to a gene: 6. This CDR3 is CASSLRTGTGNQPQHF. For the CDR3, the DNA is TGTGCCAGCAGCTTACGGACAGGCACGGGCAATCAGCCCCAGCATTTT.

J is TRBJ2-3 and V is TRBV5-4, with 9 bases identical to TRBD1. V trimming: 5 bases; J trimming: 6 bases; junction bases outside the gene matches: 10. CDR1 is SGHNT and CDR2 is YYREEE in the germline V gene (reference sequence). The CDR3 contains 15 residues. CDR3 loop: CASRIGQGLSDTQYF. DNA for the CDR3: TGTGCCAGCAGAATAGGACAGGGGCTGAGCGATACGCAGTATTTT.

V gene TRBV18 combines with J gene TRBJ2-4; D may be TRBD1 or TRBD2 (5 bases each). CDR1 KGHSH and CDR2 LQKENI come from the germline V gene. V lost 4 bases, J lost 0 bases, and 22 bases lay in between. CDR3 length: 19 residues. The CDR3 DNA sequence: TGTGCCAGCTCACTCCGACAGCCTACGGGAACAGAAGCCAAAAACATTCAGTACTTC. This gives the protein CASSLRQPTGTEAKNIQYF. Full variable domain (outside the CDR3, taken from reference TRBV18 and TRBJ2-4): NAGVMQNPRHLVRRRGQEARLRCSPMKGHSHVYWYRQLPEEGLKFMVYLQKENIIDESGMPKERFSAEFPKEGPSILRIQQVVRGDSAAYFCASSLRQPTGTEAKNIQYFGAGTRLSVL.

The chain uses TRBV19 and TRBJ1-5; D call uncertain. V lost 8 bases and J 0 bases, leaving 8 bases between the germline ends. Germline CDR1 is LNHDA and CDR2 is SQIVND (reference sequence). The CDR3 loop spans 13 amino acids. CDR3 protein: CASAESSNQPQHF. The CDR3 nucleotides are TGTGCCAGTGCAGAGTCTAGCAATCAGCCCCAGCATTTT.

V gene TRBV28 combines with J gene TRBJ2-1; TRBD1 matches at 12 bases. Per the germline V gene, CDR1 is MDHEN and CDR2 is SYDVKM. The V segment lost 7 bases and the J segment 6 bases; nucleotides outside the gene matches: 10. This CDR3 contains 16 residues. The CDR3 DNA is TGTGCCAGCATTCCCTGGGGGACAGGGGGCATCAATGAGCAGTTCTTC. The encoded protein is CASIPWGTGGINEQFF.

CDR3 nucleotides: TGTGCCAGCAGCTTACGTGGCGGGGAGGTAGATACGCAGTATTTT. This codes for CASSLRGGEVDTQYF. J is TRBJ2-3 and V is TRBV7-3; tentatively, D is TRBD2 (6 bases). The germline V and J ends were trimmed by 2 bases and 5 bases, with 14 bases remaining between them. Germline loops: CDR1 SGHTA, CDR2 FQGTGA. This CDR3 is built from 15 residues.

The V gene is TRBV7-2, the J gene TRBJ1-1; D uncertain. The length of the CDR3 is 13 residues. Germline V CDR1 and CDR2: SGHTA, FQGNSA. Trimming shortened V by 1 base and J by 4 bases, and 7 bases separated the two germline ends. The CDR3 DNA reads TGTGCCAGCAGCTTAGAGCAGTTCACTGAAGCTTTCTTT. As protein: CASSLEQFTEAFF.

The chain joins TRBV5-4 to TRBJ1-4, with unresolved D. V was pared by 0 bases and J by 2 bases, with 8 bases between. This CDR3 is 15 amino acids long. Germline V lookup: CDR1 SGHNT, CDR2 YYREEE (reference sequence). CDR3 sequence: CASSLASGTNEKLFF. In DNA form, the CDR3 reads TGTGCCAGCAGCTTGGCTTCGGGGACTAATGAAAAACTGTTTTTT. The full variable domain, completed using reference TRBV5-4 and TRBJ1-4, is ETGVTQSPTHLIKTRGQQVTLRCSSQSGHNTVSWYQQALGQGPQFIFQYYREEENGRGNFPPRFSGLQFPNYSSELNVNALELDDSALYLCASSLASGTNEKLFFGSGTQLSVL.

The J gene is TRBJ2-1, the V gene TRBV2; TRBD2 agrees at 13 bases. Losses at the gene ends were 4 bases for V and 9 bases for J; bases not matched to a gene: 6. The CDR3 length is 15 residues. The germline gives CDR1 SNHLY, CDR2 FYNNEI. The CDR3 DNA is TGTGCCAGCAGTGGTACTAGCGGGGGGGCTTTTGAGCAGTTCTTC. Amino acid sequence: CASSGTSGGAFEQFF.

This clone has only one observation. V is TRBV19 and J is TRBJ2-5, with D uncertain. Germline V gene data show CDR1 as LNHDA and CDR2 as SQIVND (reference sequence). V shed 3 bases and J shed 2 bases, with 10 bases lying between them. This CDR3 contains 14 residues. This chain's CDR3 is CASSMRSRQETQYF. The CDR3, as DNA: TGTGCCAGTAGTATGCGCAGCAGGCAAGAGACCCAGTACTTC.

V is TRBV10-3 and J is TRBJ1-2; the match to TRBD1 covers 7 bases. The CDR3 contains 16 residues. With V trimmed by 1 base and J by 5 bases, 10 bases remained unmatched. Germline V gene data show CDR1 as ENHRY and CDR2 as SYGVKD. The CDR3 region is CAISEWQGGDEYGYTF. In DNA form, the CDR3 reads TGTGCCATCAGTGAGTGGCAGGGGGGCGATGAGTATGGCTACACCTTC.

CDR3 DNA sequence: TGTGCCAGCAGAGAAATCGGACTGAACACTGAAGCTTTCTTT. Encoded protein: CASREIGLNTEAFF. The chain employs TRBV6-5 and TRBJ1-1, with D unclear. The CDR3 has 14 amino acids. The germline V gene encodes CDR1 MNHEY and CDR2 SVGAGI. V dropped 6 bases and J dropped 0 bases, with 11 bases sitting between them.

The chain combines TRBV4-2 with TRBJ2-1; no clear D. This CDR3 is 16 amino acids long. CDR1 and CDR2 from the germline V gene are LGHNA and YNFKEQ. V lost 0 bases and J 0 bases, leaving 9 bases between the germline ends. The CDR3: CASSQDWSYSYNEQFF. CDR3 DNA sequence: TGTGCCAGCAGCCAAGATTGGAGCTACTCCTACAATGAGCAGTTCTTC.

The chain uses TRBV4-3 and TRBJ1-5; D gene unclear. Per the germline V gene, CDR1 is LGHNA and CDR2 is YSLEER. V dropped 0 bases and J dropped 0 bases, with 6 bases sitting between them. The CDR3 contains 15 residues. The DNA of the CDR3 is TGCGCCAGCAGCCAAGATCTCTATAGCAATCAGCCCCAGCATTTT. Its translation: CASSQDLYSNQPQHF.

This clone was detected once. CDR3 sequence (DNA): TGTGCCAGCAGCTTCGAGACCTACCCTGGAAACACCATATATTTT. Its protein is CASSFETYPGNTIYF. V usage is TRBV7-2 and J usage is TRBJ1-3; unclear D gene. The CDR3 has 15 residues. Germline assignment: CDR1 SGHTA and CDR2 FQGNSA. Trimming removed 3 bases at V and 2 bases at J, with 11 bases between. Full variable domain (remainder filled in from reference TRBV7-2 and TRBJ1-3): GAGVSQSPSNKVTEKGKDVELRCDPISGHTALYWYRQSLGQGLEFLIYFQGNSAPDKSGLPSDRFSAERTGGSVSTLTIQRTQQEDSAVYLCASSFETYPGNTIYFGEGSWLTVV.

The chain joins TRBV6-1 to TRBJ2-1; possible D gene TRBD2, 6 bases. Germline lookup yields CDR1 MNHNS and CDR2 SASEGT. The CDR3 consists of 15 residues. Trimming stripped 6 bases from V and 3 bases from J, with 15 bases between. The CDR3 DNA follows: TGTGCCAGCAGGGGTGGAGGGACCGACTACAATGAGCAGTTCTTC. Amino acids: CASRGGGTDYNEQFF.

The chain joins TRBV10-3 to TRBJ2-1; tentatively, D is TRBD1 (6 bases). Looked up from germline, CDR1 is ENHRY and CDR2 is SYGVKD. The CDR3 contains 17 residues. Trimming removed 0 bases at V and 1 base at J, with 13 bases between. This chain's CDR3 is CAISESPGTHSYNEQFF. In DNA, the CDR3 is TGTGCCATCAGTGAGTCTCCCGGGACACATTCCTACAATGAGCAGTTCTTC.

The J gene is TRBJ1-4, the V gene TRBV5-4; D not certain. Germline values: CDR1 SGHNT, CDR2 YYREEE (reference sequence). The CDR3 extends over 13 amino acids. The germline V and J ends were trimmed by 4 bases and 9 bases, with 13 bases remaining between them. CDR3 nucleotides: TGTGCCAGCAGCCGCACACCTCAGCAAAAACTGTTTTTT. Its protein is CASSRTPQQKLFF. Filled out from reference TRBV5-4 and TRBJ1-4, the complete variable domain reads ETGVTQSPTHLIKTRGQQVTLRCSSQSGHNTVSWYQQALGQGPQFIFQYYREEENGRGNFPPRFSGLQFPNYSSELNVNALELDDSALYLCASSRTPQQKLFFGSGTQLSVL.

The genes are TRBV18 and TRBJ1-4; no definite D call. Trimming shortened V by 1 base and J by 7 bases, and 13 bases separated the two germline ends. Per germline, CDR1 KGHSH and CDR2 LQKENI. The CDR3 sequence is 15 residues long. The CDR3 here is CASSPREEIGEKLFF. CDR3 bases: TGTGCCAGCTCACCACGGGAAGAGATAGGTGAAAAACTGTTTTTT.